Below are 31 T cell receptor beta chains sequenced from a single sample in a study of human T cells and chemical hapten exposure. Noted time point: healthy volunteer bleed at 6 weeks. From whole blood left unfractionated, total RNA was extracted. Via MiXCR, TCRdb re-called the RACE reads, giving one row per CDR3 protein. This sample has 65,000 to 95,000 distinct CDR3 sequences, with over 6.5% found just once. Sequenced sample: whole blood. The origin of the receptors is a female donor in good health. Some clones in this sample may be carry-over from other donors' samples.

The chain links TRBV7-8 to TRBJ1-6; 7 nucleotides line up with TRBD1. In germline, CDR1 is SGHVS, CDR2 FQNEAQ. Germline trimming cut 2 bases from V and 9 bases from J; bases unmatched to any gene: 10. The CDR3 contains 16 residues. The CDR3 loop reads CASSLNPTGSGSPLHF. The CDR3 DNA is TGTGCCAGCAGCTTAAACCCGACAGGGTCGGGTTCACCCCTCCACTTT.

This chain uses TRBV2 with TRBJ1-5; perhaps TRBD1 as D (5 bases). CDR3 length: 15 residues. The germline V gene has CDR1 SNHLY and CDR2 FYNNEI. V shed 9 bases and J shed 6 bases, with 21 bases lying between them. CDR3: CASLLGPSQFQPQHF. The CDR3 DNA reads as TGTGCCAGTCTCCTGGGGCCCAGCCAGTTTCAGCCCCAGCATTTT.

In its sample, this clonotype was seen many times. The chain combines TRBV6-1 with TRBJ2-7; D tentatively fits TRBD1 or TRBD2 (6 bases each). There are 15 residues in the CDR3. V lost 1 base to trimming and J lost 0 bases, with 10 bases between them. In germline, CDR1 is MNHNS, CDR2 SASEGT. CDR3 amino acids: CASSEVGGPSYEQYF. DNA for the CDR3: TGTGCCAGCAGTGAAGTGGGGGGCCCCTCCTACGAGCAGTACTTC.

J is TRBJ1-2 and V is TRBV5-4; no clear D. With 4 bases removed from V and 0 bases from J, the gap between germline ends came to 10 bases. The CDR3 totals 14 residues. CDR1 SGHNT and CDR2 YYREEE come from the germline V gene (reference sequence). This chain's CDR3 is CASSDGPTNYGYTF. CDR3 sequence (DNA): TGTGCCAGCAGCGACGGACCGACTAACTATGGCTACACCTTC.

This clonotype was counted ten times or more. This chain connects TRBV7-3 to TRBJ2-4, with a tentative D call TRBD1 (6 bases). Germline lookup yields CDR1 SGHTA and CDR2 FQGTGA. This CDR3 is 15 amino acids long. V was shortened by 5 bases and J by 5 bases, with 16 bases between the two germline ends. The CDR3 protein is CASSLDSGPENIQYF. The CDR3 DNA sequence: TGTGCCAGCAGCCTGGACAGTGGGCCGGAAAACATTCAGTACTTC.

This clonotype was seen a few times. The chain couples TRBV27 to TRBJ1-6; TRBD1 is a possible D gene (5 bases). The CDR3 is 17 residues long. Germline CDR1 is MNHEY and CDR2 is SMNVEV (reference sequence). The V gene lost 7 bases and the J gene lost 0 bases, with 16 bases spanning the gap. CDR3 loop: CASISLTASSYNSPLHF. The DNA for the CDR3 is TGTGCCAGCATATCCCTGACAGCCAGCTCCTATAATTCACCCCTCCACTTT.

There are a few counts of this clonotype. This CDR3 is CASSWGGLSNQPQHF. DNA for the CDR3: TGTGCCAGCAGTTGGGGGGGTCTGAGCAATCAGCCCCAGCATTTT. The chain recombines TRBV12-3 or TRBV12-4 with TRBJ1-5, with a possible D match to TRBD1 (5 bases). The CDR3 has 15 amino acids. V was cut by 4 bases and J by 1 base, with 11 bases left in between.

This clonotype appeared a single time. This sequence may be a read error, since a much larger clone differs from it by one base. The chain has TRBV20-1 and TRBJ1-2; TRBD1 matches 7 bases. This CDR3 region has 13 residues. The junction had 10 bases not matched to a gene; V was cut back by 6 bases and J by 6 bases. The germline gives CDR1 DFQATT, CDR2 SNEGSKA (reference sequence). Here the CDR3 DNA reads TGCAGTGCCCCGACAGGGAAAGACGATGGCTACACCTTC. Translated: CSAPTGKDDGYTF.

In its sample, this clonotype was seen a few times. The chain joins TRBV28 to TRBJ1-1; 7 bases agree with TRBD1. The germline V gene has CDR1 MDHEN and CDR2 SYDVKM. The CDR3 covers 14 residues. The trim removed 2 bases at V and 4 bases at J, leaving 4 bases unmatched. CDR3 protein: CASSLRGRATEAFF. The CDR3 DNA follows: TGTGCCAGCAGTTTAAGGGGGCGCGCCACTGAAGCTTTCTTT.

This clonotype has a count of ten or more. The chain couples TRBV28 to TRBJ1-5; TRBD1 agrees at 7 bases. After removal of 6 bases from V and 5 bases from J, the junction contained 7 bases not matched to a gene. The germline V gene has CDR1 MDHEN and CDR2 SYDVKM. This CDR3 contains 14 residues. CDR3 nucleotides: TGTGCCAGCAGCCTGACAGGGTTATATCAGCCCCAGCATTTT. Translation: CASSLTGLYQPQHF. Based on the CDR3 plus reference TRBV28 and TRBJ1-5, the full variable domain is DVKVTQSSRYLVKRTGEKVFLECVQDMDHENMFWYRQDPGLGLRLIYFSYDVKMKEKGDIPEGYSVSREKKERFSLILESASTNQTSMYLCASSLTGLYQPQHFGDGTRLSIL.

This clonotype was counted at least ten times. This rearrangement joins TRBV20-1 to TRBJ2-3; the match to TRBD2 covers 10 bases. V gave up 0 bases and J gave up 5 bases; unmatched junction bases: 8. CDR1 is DFQATT, CDR2 SNEGSKA, per germline (reference sequence). The CDR3 contains 16 residues. CDR3 sequence (DNA): TGCAGTGCTAGAGATCCAGCGGGGGGGCTGGGAGATACGCAGTATTTT. As protein: CSARDPAGGLGDTQYF.

The chain couples TRBV12-3 or TRBV12-4 to TRBJ1-1, with TRBD1 as a possible D gene (6 bases). V lost 8 bases to trimming and J lost 7 bases, with 20 bases between them. There are 14 residues in the CDR3. The CDR3 region is CASRGRGQGLEAFF. The CDR3 bases are TGTGCCAGCCGGGGTCGCGGGCAGGGGCTTGAAGCTTTCTTT.

This clonotype was seen a single time. This may come from a read error, since a much larger clone is one base off. The chain is built from TRBV6-5 and TRBJ2-7, with D perhaps assigned TRBD1 or TRBD2 (5 bases each). The CDR3 length is 15 residues. Germline-derived CDR1 and CDR2 are MNHEY and SVGAGI. V dropped 2 bases and J dropped 6 bases, with 17 bases sitting between them. The CDR3 region is CASSYDPGPLCEQYF. In DNA form, the CDR3 reads TGTGCCAGCAGTTACGACCCGGGACCGCTCTGCGAGCAGTACTTC.

This clonotype turned up a few times. The chain is built from TRBV28 and TRBJ2-1; 16 nucleotides line up with TRBD2. The CDR3 consists of 20 residues. J was trimmed by 7 bases and V by 4 bases; bases with no gene match: 16. Germline V gene sequence: CDR1 MDHEN, CDR2 SYDVKM. The CDR3 is CASSSRRPGLAGGPRNEQFF. The CDR3 DNA follows: TGTGCCAGCAGTTCCAGACGCCCGGGACTAGCGGGGGGGCCACGAAATGAGCAGTTCTTC.

There are a few counts of this clonotype. The chain is built from TRBV5-5 and TRBJ2-7; D not resolved. The CDR3 loop spans 13 amino acids. V was shortened by 0 bases and J by 6 bases, with 10 bases between the two germline ends. Germline CDR1 SGHKS, CDR2 YYEKEE (reference sequence). The CDR3 loop reads CASSLESWGEQYF. The CDR3 nucleotides are TGTGCCAGCAGCTTGGAGTCGTGGGGCGAGCAGTACTTC.

Notes on this clonotype: This clone may be a read error of a much larger clone one base away. The V gene is TRBV12-3 or TRBV12-4, the J gene TRBJ1-1, with D possibly TRBD1 on 5 matching bases. The CDR3 has 17 amino acids. The CDR3 loop reads CTSSLAQTARGNTEAFF. The CDR3 nucleotides read TGTACCAGCAGTTTAGCGCAGACAGCCCGGGGGAACACTGAAGCTTTCTTT.

This clonotype was counted ten times or more. The chain has TRBV20-1 and TRBJ2-1; no definite D call. The CDR3 is 12 amino acids. CDR1 and CDR2 (germline): DFQATT, SNEGSKA (reference sequence). V lost 6 bases and J lost 8, with 14 bases in between. The CDR3 nucleotides read TGCAGTGCCCCCGATCAGAGGTATGAGCAGTTCTTC. It translates to CSAPDQRYEQFF.

This clonotype was recorded many times. This chain joins TRBV18 and TRBJ2-7; D perhaps matches TRBD2 (6 bases). The CDR3 has 16 amino acids. The V end was cut by 3 bases, the J end by 4 bases, with 19 bases between. Germline V gene sequence: CDR1 KGHSH, CDR2 LQKENI. DNA of the CDR3: TGTGCCAGCTCACCCGATCCCGGGGACTCGTCGTACGAGCAGTACTTC. This translates into CASSPDPGDSSYEQYF.

This clonotype was seen ten or more times. CDR3 residues: CASKRGTGDSNQPQHF. In DNA, the CDR3 is TGTGCCAGCAAGCGGGGGACAGGTGATAGCAATCAGCCCCAGCATTTT. The V and J genes are TRBV6-2 or TRBV6-3 and TRBJ1-5, with 8 bases fitting TRBD1. Looked up from germline, CDR1 is MNHEY and CDR2 is SVGEGT. The V gene end was trimmed by 7 bases and the J gene end by 0 bases; junction bases not matched to a gene: 8. The CDR3 covers 16 residues.

J is TRBJ2-3 and V is TRBV28, with 11 bases fitting TRBD2. This CDR3 is 15 amino acids long. In germline, CDR1 is MDHEN, CDR2 SYDVKM. The V and J ends lost 1 base and 4 bases, in that order; junction bases with no gene match: 1. In nucleotides, the CDR3 is TGTGCCAGCAGTTTATCGACTAGCGGGGCAGATACGCAGTATTTT. Residues: CASSLSTSGADTQYF.

This clonotype was seen many times. The rearrangement links TRBV19 to TRBJ2-7; tentatively, D is TRBD2 (6 bases). Germline loops: CDR1 LNHDA, CDR2 SQIVND (reference sequence). This CDR3 contains 13 residues. Trimming cost V 1 base and J 6 bases, with 10 bases left between them. CDR3 in DNA: TGTGCCAGTAGTATAGGGAGGGACCGCGAGCAGTACTTC. It encodes CASSIGRDREQYF.

This clonotype was found many times. This chain links TRBV9 with TRBJ2-3; the D is unclear. The CDR3 has 14 residues. The V and J ends lost 0 bases and 2 bases respectively, with 7 bases between them. CDR1 and CDR2 (germline): SGDLS, YYNGEE. CDR3 sequence reads: CASSVAMFTDTQYF. The CDR3 DNA reads TGTGCCAGCAGCGTAGCGATGTTCACAGATACGCAGTATTTT.

The rearrangement links TRBV6-5 to TRBJ1-4; D gene uncertain. Germline loops: CDR1 MNHEY, CDR2 SVGAGI. V lost 5 bases, J lost 1 base, and 11 bases lay in between. The CDR3 covers 15 residues. The CDR3 here is CASSLNIQTNEKLFF. The CDR3 DNA is TGTGCCAGCAGTCTTAACATCCAAACTAATGAAAAACTGTTTTTT.

This clonotype was observed many times. The chain couples TRBV6-2 or TRBV6-3 to TRBJ2-3; 8 bases are a match to TRBD2. CDR3 length equals 12 residues. Germline trimming cut 7 bases from V and 5 bases from J; bases unmatched to any gene: 2. Germline CDR1 MNHEY, CDR2 SVGEGT. This CDR3 reads CASKLAGDTQYF. CDR3 in DNA: TGTGCCAGCAAGCTAGCGGGAGATACGCAGTATTTT.

This clonotype was detected ten times or more. The rearrangement links TRBV30 to TRBJ1-3, with D hard to call. The germline gives CDR1 GTSNPN, CDR2 SVGIG (reference sequence). Trimming shortened V by 2 bases and J by 3 bases, and 8 bases separated the two germline ends. The CDR3 loop spans 13 amino acids. The CDR3 sequence: CAWSSGIGNTIYF. CDR3 sequence (DNA): TGTGCCTGGAGTTCGGGGATTGGAAACACCATATATTTT.

This clonotype was seen at least ten times. The rearrangement joins TRBV5-1 to TRBJ1-1; the D gene is possibly TRBD1 (6 bases). The germline V gene has CDR1 SGHRS and CDR2 YFSETQ. V lost 3 bases, J lost 0 bases, and 27 bases lay in between. The CDR3 is 20 residues long. The CDR3 here is CASSSPGGSSVPLMNTEAFF. CDR3 coding DNA: TGCGCCAGCAGCTCGCCGGGGGGCTCATCCGTCCCTCTCATGAACACTGAAGCTTTCTTT. Full variable domain (missing parts from reference TRBV5-1 and TRBJ1-1): KAGVTQTPRYLIKTRGQQVTLSCSPISGHRSVSWYQQTPGQGLQFLFEYFSETQRNKGNFPGRFSGRQFSNSRSEMNVSTLELGDSALYLCASSSPGGSSVPLMNTEAFFGQGTRLTVV.

This clonotype showed up many times. The chain employs TRBV7-6 and TRBJ2-7; D not certain. Germline V gene data show CDR1 as SGHVS and CDR2 as FNYEAQ. The germline V and J ends were trimmed by 0 bases and 2 bases, with 11 bases remaining between them. The CDR3 covers 15 residues. In DNA form, the CDR3 reads TGTGCCAGCAGCTTAGCGCAAGCAGGTGCCTACGAGCAGTACTTC. It codes for CASSLAQAGAYEQYF.

This clonotype was counted many times. CDR3 sequence reads: CASSLWENIQYF. Written as DNA, the CDR3 is TGTGCCAGCAGTTTATGGGAGAACATTCAGTACTTC. The chain combines TRBV12-3 or TRBV12-4 with TRBJ2-4, with D perhaps matching TRBD2 (5 bases). V lost 2 bases to trimming and J lost 7 bases, with 6 bases between them. This CDR3 is 12 amino acids long.

This clonotype was detected ten times or more. V and J are TRBV7-9 and TRBJ1-6, with D unclear. CDR3 length: 14 residues. Germline V gene data show CDR1 as SEHNR and CDR2 as FQNEAQ (reference sequence). V was trimmed by 3 bases and J by 6 bases, leaving 9 bases between them. CDR3 nucleotides: TGTGCCAGCAGCTTGCATGAATCTAATTCACCCCTCCACTTT. Its protein product is CASSLHESNSPLHF.

This clonotype was observed a handful of times. V usage is TRBV28 and J usage is TRBJ1-2; no reliable D call. Germline CDR1 MDHEN, CDR2 SYDVKM. The CDR3 loop spans 13 amino acids. The germline V and J ends were trimmed by 10 bases and 4 bases, with 16 bases remaining between them. CDR3 loop: CATSSAPRYGYTF. The CDR3 nucleotides read TGTGCCACCAGCTCGGCCCCGCGCTATGGCTACACCTTC.

Many counts were recorded for this clonotype. This sequence joins TRBV21-1 and TRBJ2-1; no check of the table's D call, TRBD1, against the DNA was made. TRBV21-1 is a recognized pseudogene. This CDR3 spans 18 amino acids. DNA of the CDR3: TGTGCCAGCAGCTTTCTCCCAAGAAGGGTCCCCTCCTACAATGAGCAGTTCTTC. Translation gives CASSFLPRRVPSYNEQFF.